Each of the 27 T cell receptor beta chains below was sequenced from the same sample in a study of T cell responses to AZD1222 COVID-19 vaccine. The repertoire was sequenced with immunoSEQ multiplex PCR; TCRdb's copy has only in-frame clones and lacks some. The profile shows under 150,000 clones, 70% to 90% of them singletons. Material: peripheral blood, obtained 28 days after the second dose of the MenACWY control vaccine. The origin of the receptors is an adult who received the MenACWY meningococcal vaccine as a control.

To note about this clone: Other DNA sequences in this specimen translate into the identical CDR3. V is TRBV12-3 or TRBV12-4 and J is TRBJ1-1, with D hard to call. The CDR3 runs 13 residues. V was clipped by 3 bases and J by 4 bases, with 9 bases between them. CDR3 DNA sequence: TGTGCCAGCAGTTTGGGCGGTCTCACTGAAGCTTTCTTT. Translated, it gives CASSLGGLTEAFF.

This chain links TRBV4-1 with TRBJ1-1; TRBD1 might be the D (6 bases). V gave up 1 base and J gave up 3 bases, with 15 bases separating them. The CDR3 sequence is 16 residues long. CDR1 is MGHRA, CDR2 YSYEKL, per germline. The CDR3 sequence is CASSQGRQGRDTEAFF. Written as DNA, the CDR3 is TGCGCCAGCAGCCAAGGGCGTCAGGGGCGAGACACTGAAGCTTTCTTT.

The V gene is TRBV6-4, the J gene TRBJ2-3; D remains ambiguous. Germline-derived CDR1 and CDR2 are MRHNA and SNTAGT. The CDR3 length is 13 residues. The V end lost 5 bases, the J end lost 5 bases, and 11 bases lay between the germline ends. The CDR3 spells CASSPSEIDTQYF. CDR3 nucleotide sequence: TGTGCCAGCAGTCCGTCTGAGATAGATACGCAGTATTTT.

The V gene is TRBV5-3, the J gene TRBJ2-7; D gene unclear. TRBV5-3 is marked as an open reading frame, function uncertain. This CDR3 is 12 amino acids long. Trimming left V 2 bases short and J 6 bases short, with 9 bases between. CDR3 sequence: CARSFPICEQYV. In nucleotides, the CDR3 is TGTGCCAGAAGCTTCCCGATTTGCGAGCAGTACGTC.

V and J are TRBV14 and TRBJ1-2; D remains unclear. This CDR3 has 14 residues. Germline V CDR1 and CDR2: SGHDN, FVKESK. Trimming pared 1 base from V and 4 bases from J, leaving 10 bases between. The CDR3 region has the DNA TGTGCCAGCAGCCAAGGAGAAGCTCTCTATGGCTACACCTTC. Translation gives CASSQGEALYGYTF.

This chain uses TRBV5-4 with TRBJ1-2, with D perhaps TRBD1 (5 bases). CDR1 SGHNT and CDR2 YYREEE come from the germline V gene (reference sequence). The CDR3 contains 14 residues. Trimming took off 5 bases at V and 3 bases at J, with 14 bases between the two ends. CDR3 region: CASSTGGLDYGYTF. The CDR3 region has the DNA TGTGCCAGCAGTACCGGGGGGTTGGACTATGGCTACACCTTC. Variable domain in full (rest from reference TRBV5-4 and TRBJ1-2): ETGVTQSPTHLIKTRGQQVTLRCSSQSGHNTVSWYQQALGQGPQFIFQYYREEENGRGNFPPRFSGLQFPNYSSELNVNALELDDSALYLCASSTGGLDYGYTFGSGTRLTVV.

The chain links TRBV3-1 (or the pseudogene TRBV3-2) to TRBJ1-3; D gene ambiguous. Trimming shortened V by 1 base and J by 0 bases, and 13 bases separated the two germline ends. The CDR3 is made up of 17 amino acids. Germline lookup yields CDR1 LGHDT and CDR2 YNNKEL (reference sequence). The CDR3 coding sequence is TGTGCCAGCAGCCAAGCCCTGATTACCTTCTCTGGAAACACCATATATTTT. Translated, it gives CASSQALITFSGNTIYF.

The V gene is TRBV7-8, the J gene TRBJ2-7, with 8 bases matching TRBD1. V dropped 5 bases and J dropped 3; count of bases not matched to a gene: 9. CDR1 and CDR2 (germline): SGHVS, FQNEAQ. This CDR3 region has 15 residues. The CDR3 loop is CASSRAPGQDYEQYV. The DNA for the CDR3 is TGTGCCAGCAGCAGAGCACCGGGACAGGACTACGAGCAGTACGTC.

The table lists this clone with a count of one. The CDR3 protein is CASSKVPSNQPQHF. The CDR3 nucleotides are TGTGCCAGCAGCAAGGTTCCTAGCAATCAGCCCCAGCATTTT. The chain has TRBV28 and TRBJ1-5, with unresolved D. The V gene lost 6 bases and the J gene lost 0 bases, with 9 bases spanning the gap. The germline CDR1 and CDR2 sequences are MDHEN and SYDVKM. The CDR3 contains 14 residues.

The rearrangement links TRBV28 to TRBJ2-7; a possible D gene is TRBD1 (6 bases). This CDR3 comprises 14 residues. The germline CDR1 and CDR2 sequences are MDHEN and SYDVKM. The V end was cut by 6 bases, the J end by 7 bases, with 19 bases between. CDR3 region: CASRTGTPSGEQYV. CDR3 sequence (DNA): TGTGCCAGCAGAACCGGGACACCATCGGGTGAGCAGTACGTC.

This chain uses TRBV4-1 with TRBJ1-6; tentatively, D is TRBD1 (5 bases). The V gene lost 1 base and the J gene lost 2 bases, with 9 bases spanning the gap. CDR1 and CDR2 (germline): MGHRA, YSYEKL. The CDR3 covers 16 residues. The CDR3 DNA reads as TGCGCCAGCAGCCAAGGGGGGGAACCCTATAATTCACCCCTCCACTTT. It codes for CASSQGGEPYNSPLHF.

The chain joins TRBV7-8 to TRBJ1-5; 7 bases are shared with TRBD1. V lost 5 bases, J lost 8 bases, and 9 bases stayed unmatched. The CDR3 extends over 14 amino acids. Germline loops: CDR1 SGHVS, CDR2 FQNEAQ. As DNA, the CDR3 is TGTGCCAGCAGCGCGACAGGGACCCCGAAGCCCCAGCATTTT. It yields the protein CASSATGTPKPQHF.

The CDR3 DNA reads TGTGCCAGCAGTTTATTACGGGAGAGCGAGCAGTACTTC. Translating it yields CASSLLRESEQYF. The chain employs TRBV12-3 or TRBV12-4 and TRBJ2-7; a weak D match, TRBD2 (6 bases). The V end lost 2 bases, the J end lost 6 bases, and 11 bases lay between the germline ends. The CDR3 runs to 13 residues.

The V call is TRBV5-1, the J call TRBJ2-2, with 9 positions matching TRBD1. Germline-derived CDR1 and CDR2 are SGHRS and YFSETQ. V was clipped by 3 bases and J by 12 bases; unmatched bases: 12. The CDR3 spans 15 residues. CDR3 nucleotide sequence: TGCGCCAGCAGCTCGGGACCGGGACAGGGAGGGAAGCTGTTTTTT. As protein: CASSSGPGQGGKLFF.

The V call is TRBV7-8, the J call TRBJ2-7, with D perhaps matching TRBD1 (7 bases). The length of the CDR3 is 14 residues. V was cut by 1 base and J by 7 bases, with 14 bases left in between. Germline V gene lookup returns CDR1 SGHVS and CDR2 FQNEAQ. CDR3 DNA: TGTGCCAGCAGCTTAGGTACAGGGGCGGGAGAGCAGTACTTC. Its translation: CASSLGTGAGEQYF. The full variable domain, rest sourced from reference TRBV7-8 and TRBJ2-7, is GAGVSQSPRYKVAKRGQDVALRCDPISGHVSLFWYQQALGQGPEFLTYFQNEAQLDKSGLPSDRFFAERPEGSVSTLKIQRTQQEDSAVYLCASSLGTGAGEQYFGPGTRLTVT.

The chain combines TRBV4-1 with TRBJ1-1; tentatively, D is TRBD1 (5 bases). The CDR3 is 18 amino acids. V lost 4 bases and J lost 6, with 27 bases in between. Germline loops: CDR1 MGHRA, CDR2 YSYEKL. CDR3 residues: CASSLIKVGARPDPEAFF. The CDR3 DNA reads TGCGCCAGCAGCCTCATAAAGGTTGGGGCGAGGCCCGACCCTGAAGCTTTCTTT.

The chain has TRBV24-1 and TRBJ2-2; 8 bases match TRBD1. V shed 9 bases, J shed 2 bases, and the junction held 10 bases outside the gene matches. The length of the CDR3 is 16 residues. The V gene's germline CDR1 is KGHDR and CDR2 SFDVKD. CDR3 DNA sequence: TGTGCCACCGGGATGACAGGGGCCCCTAACACCGGGGAGCTGTTTTTT. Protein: CATGMTGAPNTGELFF.

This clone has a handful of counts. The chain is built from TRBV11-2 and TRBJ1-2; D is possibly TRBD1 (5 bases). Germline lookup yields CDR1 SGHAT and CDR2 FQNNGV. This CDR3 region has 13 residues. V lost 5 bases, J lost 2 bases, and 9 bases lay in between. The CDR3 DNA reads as TGTGCCAGCAGCCCACAGGAAAACTATGGCTACACCTTC. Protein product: CASSPQENYGYTF. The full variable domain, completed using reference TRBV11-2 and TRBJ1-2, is EAGVAQSPRYKIIEKRQSVAFWCNPISGHATLYWYQQILGQGPKLLIQFQNNGVVDDSQLPKDRFSAERLKGVDSTLKIQPAKLEDSAVYLCASSPQENYGYTFGSGTRLTVV.

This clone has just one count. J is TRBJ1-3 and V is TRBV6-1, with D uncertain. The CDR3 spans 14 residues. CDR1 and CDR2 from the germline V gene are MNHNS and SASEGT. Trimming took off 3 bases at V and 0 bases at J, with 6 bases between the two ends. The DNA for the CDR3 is TGTGCCAGCAGTGACATATTCTCTGGAAACACCATATATTTT. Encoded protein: CASSDIFSGNTIYF.

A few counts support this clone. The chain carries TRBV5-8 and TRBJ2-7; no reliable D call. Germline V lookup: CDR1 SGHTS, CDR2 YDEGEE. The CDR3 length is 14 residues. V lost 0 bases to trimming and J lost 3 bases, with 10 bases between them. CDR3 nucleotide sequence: TGTGCCAGCAGCTTGGTAGGCATGAGCTACGAGCAGTACTTC. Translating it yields CASSLVGMSYEQYF.

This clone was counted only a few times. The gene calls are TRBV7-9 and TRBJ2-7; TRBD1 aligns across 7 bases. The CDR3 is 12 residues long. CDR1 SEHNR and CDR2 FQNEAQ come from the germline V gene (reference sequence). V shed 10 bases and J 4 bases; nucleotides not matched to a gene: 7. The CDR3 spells CAISGTEYEQYF. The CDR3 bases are TGTGCCATATCCGGGACAGAATACGAGCAGTACTTC.

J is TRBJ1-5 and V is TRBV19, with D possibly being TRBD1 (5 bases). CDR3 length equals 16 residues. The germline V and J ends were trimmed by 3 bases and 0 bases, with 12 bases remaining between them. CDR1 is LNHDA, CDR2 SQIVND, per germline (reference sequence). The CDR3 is CASSIRGEYSNQPQHF. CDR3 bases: TGTGCCAGTAGTATTAGGGGAGAGTATAGCAATCAGCCCCAGCATTTT.

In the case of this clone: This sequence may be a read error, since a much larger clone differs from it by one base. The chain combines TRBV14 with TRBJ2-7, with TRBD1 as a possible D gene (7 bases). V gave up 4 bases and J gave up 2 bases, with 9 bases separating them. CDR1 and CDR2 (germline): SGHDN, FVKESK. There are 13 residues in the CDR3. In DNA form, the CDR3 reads TGTGCCAGCAGCCGCGGGACAGCCTACGAGCAGTACTTC. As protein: CASSRGTAYEQYF.

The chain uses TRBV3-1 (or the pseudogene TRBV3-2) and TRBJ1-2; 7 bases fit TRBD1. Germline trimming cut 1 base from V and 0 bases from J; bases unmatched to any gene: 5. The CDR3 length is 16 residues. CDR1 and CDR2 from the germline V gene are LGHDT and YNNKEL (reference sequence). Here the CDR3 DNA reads TGTGCCAGCAGCCAAGGAGGGGGCCGAGCTAACTATGGCTACACCTTC. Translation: CASSQGGGRANYGYTF.

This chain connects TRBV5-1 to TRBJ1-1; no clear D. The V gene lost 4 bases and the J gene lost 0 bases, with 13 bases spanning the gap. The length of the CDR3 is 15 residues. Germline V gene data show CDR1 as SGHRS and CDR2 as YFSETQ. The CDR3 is CASSLDSVMNTEAFF. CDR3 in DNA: TGCGCCAGCAGCCTCGATAGCGTAATGAACACTGAAGCTTTCTTT.

This CDR3 is CASSLSLDRGDQPQHF. Written as DNA, the CDR3 is TGTGCCAGCAGCTTAAGTCTGGACAGGGGCGACCAGCCCCAGCATTTT. J is TRBJ1-5 and V is TRBV5-6; 9 nucleotides match TRBD1. This CDR3 is built from 16 residues. Per the germline V gene, CDR1 is SGHDT and CDR2 is YYEEEE. J lost 7 bases, V lost 2 bases, and 10 bases had no gene match.

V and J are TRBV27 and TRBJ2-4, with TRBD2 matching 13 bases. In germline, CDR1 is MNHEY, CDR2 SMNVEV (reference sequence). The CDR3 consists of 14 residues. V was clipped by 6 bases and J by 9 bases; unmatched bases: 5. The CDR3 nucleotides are TGTGCCAGCAGCTCACGACTAGCGGGAGGCATTCAGTACTTC. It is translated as CASSSRLAGGIQYF.